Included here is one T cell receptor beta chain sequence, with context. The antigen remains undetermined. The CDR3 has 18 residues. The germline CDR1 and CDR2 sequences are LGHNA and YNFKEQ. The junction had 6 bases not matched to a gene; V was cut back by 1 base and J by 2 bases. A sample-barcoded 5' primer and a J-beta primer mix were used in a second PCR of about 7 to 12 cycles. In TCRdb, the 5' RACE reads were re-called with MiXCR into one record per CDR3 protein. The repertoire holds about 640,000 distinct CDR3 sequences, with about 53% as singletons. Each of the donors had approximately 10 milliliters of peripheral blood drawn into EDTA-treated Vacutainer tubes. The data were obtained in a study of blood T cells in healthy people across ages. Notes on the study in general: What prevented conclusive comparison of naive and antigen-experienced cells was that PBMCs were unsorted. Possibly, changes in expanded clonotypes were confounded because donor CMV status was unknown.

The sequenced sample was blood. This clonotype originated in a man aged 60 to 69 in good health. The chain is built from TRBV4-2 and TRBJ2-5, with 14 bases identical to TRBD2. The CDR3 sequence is CASSQGLAGGPGQETQYF. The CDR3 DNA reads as TGTGCCAGCAGCCAAGGACTAGCGGGGGGGCCTGGGCAAGAGACCCAGTACTTC.